This T cell receptor beta chain was recorded in a study of beta chain features in type 1 diabetes. For the study at large: What patients shared with healthy donors was a similar profile of age, gender and cell yields.

This clone was found many times. Its target is not known. J was trimmed by 0 bases and V by 5 bases; bases with no gene match: 7. Germline V gene lookup returns CDR1 SGHTA and CDR2 FQGNSA. The CDR3 runs 15 residues. TCRB transcripts that were expressed got sequenced, as all of the isolated RNA had been reverse transcribed. Clones were read by immunoSEQ multiplex PCR, and TCRdb kept only the in-frame ones, dropping some. Altogether a few hundred thousand clones are present, roughly a tenth being singletons, with the ten largest covering 0.45% to 0.65%. Study-wide points: Type 1 diabetes patients showed a moderate but significant shortening of TCRB CDR3s in all four CD4+ subsets. Compared with healthy donors, patients appeared to share more similar naive, central memory and regulatory TCRB repertoires.

The chain employs TRBV7-2 and TRBJ2-7; 7 bases line up with TRBD2. Source material: central memory CD4+ T cells from blood. This TCR was recovered from a man aged 30 to 39 with type 1 diabetes. CDR3 sequence reads: CASSTQAGSSYEQYF. DNA for the CDR3: TGTGCCAGCAGCACGCAAGCGGGGAGCTCCTACGAGCAGTACTTC.